One T cell receptor beta chain is described in this entry. The V and J ends lost 5 bases and 5 bases, in that order; junction bases with no gene match: 6. This CDR3 comprises 13 residues. CDR1 SGDLS and CDR2 YYNGEE come from the germline V gene. This specimen comes from a study of patients and donors after allogeneic stem cell transplantation. MiXCR was run by TCRdb on the RT-PCR reads, yielding one entry per CDR3 protein. This sample yields under 35,000 distinct CDR3 sequences, of which 37% are seen a single time; just over 75% belongs to the top ten. V usage is TRBV9 and J usage is TRBJ2-5; TRBD1 agrees at 7 bases. The TCR originated in a human donor who was either an allogeneic HSCT recipient or a stem cell or donor lymphocyte infusion donor (not recorded which). It is not recorded whose cells these are; they may come from a transplant donor. The sample consisted of blood, either unsorted or a sorted T cell fraction (not recorded which). Here the CDR3 DNA reads TGTGCCAGCAGTCAGGGGGTTGACGAGACCCAGTACTTC. Translated: CASSQGVDETQYF.